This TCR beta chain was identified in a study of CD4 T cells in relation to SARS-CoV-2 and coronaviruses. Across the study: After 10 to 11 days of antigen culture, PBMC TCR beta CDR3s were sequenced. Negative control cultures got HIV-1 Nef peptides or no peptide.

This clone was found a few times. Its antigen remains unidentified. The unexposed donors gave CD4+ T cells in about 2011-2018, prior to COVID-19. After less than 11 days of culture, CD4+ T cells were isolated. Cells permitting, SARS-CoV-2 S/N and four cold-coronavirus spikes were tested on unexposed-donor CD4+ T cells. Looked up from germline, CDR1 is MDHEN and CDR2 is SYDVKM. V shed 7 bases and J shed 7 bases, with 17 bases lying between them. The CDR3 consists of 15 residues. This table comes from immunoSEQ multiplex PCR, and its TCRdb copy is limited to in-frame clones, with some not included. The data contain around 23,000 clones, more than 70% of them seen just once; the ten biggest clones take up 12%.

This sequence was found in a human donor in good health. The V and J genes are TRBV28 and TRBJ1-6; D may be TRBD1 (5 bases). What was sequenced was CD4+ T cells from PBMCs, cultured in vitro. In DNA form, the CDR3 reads TGTGCCAGCACTCCGGGGACCTTTGGGAATTCACCCCTCCACTTT. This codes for CASTPGTFGNSPLHF.